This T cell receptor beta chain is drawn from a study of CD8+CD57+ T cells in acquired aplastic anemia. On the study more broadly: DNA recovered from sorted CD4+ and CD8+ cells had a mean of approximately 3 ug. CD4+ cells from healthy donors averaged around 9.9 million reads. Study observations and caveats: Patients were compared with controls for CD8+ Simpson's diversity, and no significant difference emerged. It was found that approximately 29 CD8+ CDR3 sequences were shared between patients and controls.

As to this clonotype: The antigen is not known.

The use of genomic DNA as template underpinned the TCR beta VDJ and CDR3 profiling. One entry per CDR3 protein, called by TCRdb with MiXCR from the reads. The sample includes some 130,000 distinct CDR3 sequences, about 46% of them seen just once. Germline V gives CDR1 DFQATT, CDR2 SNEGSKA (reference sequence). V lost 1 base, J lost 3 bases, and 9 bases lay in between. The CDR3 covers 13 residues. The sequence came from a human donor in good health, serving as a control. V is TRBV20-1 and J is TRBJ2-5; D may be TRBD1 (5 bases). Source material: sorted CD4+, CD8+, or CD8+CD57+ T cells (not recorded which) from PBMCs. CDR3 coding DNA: TGCAGTGCTAGAGGGGCAGGGAAAGAGACCCAGTACTTC. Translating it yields CSARGAGKETQYF.